This T cell receptor beta chain came from a study of cytotoxic CD8 clonotypes in ibrutinib-treated CLL. Sequencing sought depths of 1 in 200,000 to 1 in 1 million T cells. The assay was immunoSEQ multiplex PCR, and TCRdb's table has in-frame clones only and misses some. This table has 250,000 to 350,000 clones, around 69% appearing once. Per germline, CDR1 LGHNT and CDR2 FRNRAP. The CDR3 is 11 residues long. V lost 3 bases and J 1 base, leaving 0 bases between the germline ends. The receptor was derived from a human donor with chronic lymphocytic leukemia. The sequencing used PBMCs, collected at disease progression, from a patient treated with ibrutinib. The chain has TRBV12-5 and TRBJ2-5, with D unclear. The DNA for the CDR3 is TGTGCTAGTGGTTTCCAAGAGACCCAGTACTTC. Protein sequence: CASGFQETQYF. The variable domain in full, with the rest retrieved from reference TRBV12-5 and TRBJ2-5, is DARVTQTPRHKVTEMGQEVTMRCQPILGHNTVFWYRQTMMQGLELLAYFRNRAPLDDSGMPKDRFSAEMPDATLATLKIQPSEPRDSAVYFCASGFQETQYFGPGTRLLVL.